This TCR beta chain was retrieved from a study of T cells in Graves' hyperthyroidism and ophthalmopathy. 8.5 to 10 ml of fresh peripheral blood supplied the PBMCs. RNA transcripts yielded amplified TCR beta CDR3 regions. During a first-round RT-PCR of the TCR CDR3, the HTBI primer set was used. TCRdb called the multiplex PCR reads again in MiXCR, with one record for every CDR3 protein. The sample yields 600,000 to 900,000 distinct CDR3 sequences, about a sixth seen once. This clonotype was sampled from a man aged 18 to 29 with Graves' hyperthyroidism. The sequenced sample consisted of blood.

This CDR3 reads CSARAVLASSTGELFF. The CDR3 nucleotides read TGCAGTGCTAGAGCTGTCCTAGCGTCCTCCACCGGGGAGCTGTTTTTT. The chain combines TRBV20-1 with TRBJ2-2, with D possibly TRBD2 on 6 matching bases. Germline V gene data show CDR1 as DFQATT and CDR2 as SNEGSKA (reference sequence). The CDR3 has 16 residues. V lost 1 base to trimming and J lost 4 bases, with 16 bases between them.